This paragraph covers one T cell receptor (beta chain) sequence. Unmatched junction bases numbered 6, after V lost 0 bases and J lost 6 bases. From germline, CDR1 is SGHRS and CDR2 YFSETQ. The CDR3 has 15 amino acids. Patients from Seattle were sampled longitudinally, starting during active infection. This record belongs to a study of blood T cell repertoires in COVID-19. Study summary: Samples of COVID-19 (acute and convalescent) were obtained from the United States, Italy and Spain. PBMCs, B-cell-depleted T cells, or T cells provided the cDNA or gDNA that made up the material.

As handled by the study authors: Scientists estimated how many nucleated cells there were by amplifying reference gene primers. Clones were sequenced by immunoSEQ multiplex PCR, and TCRdb holds only the in-frame ones, with some missing. The V and J calls and clone size come from that table; D and trimming were worked out from the DNA. The data show about 340,000 clones, over 80% seen once. The source of this sequence is a woman aged 45 to 65 with COVID-19, enrolled during active disease. Sequenced material: peripheral blood. The genes are TRBV5-1 and TRBJ2-1, with TRBD2 identical over 7 bases. The CDR3 loop reads CASSLATRESNEQFF. CDR3 sequence (DNA): TGCGCCAGCAGCTTGGCCACGCGGGAGAGCAATGAGCAGTTCTTC.